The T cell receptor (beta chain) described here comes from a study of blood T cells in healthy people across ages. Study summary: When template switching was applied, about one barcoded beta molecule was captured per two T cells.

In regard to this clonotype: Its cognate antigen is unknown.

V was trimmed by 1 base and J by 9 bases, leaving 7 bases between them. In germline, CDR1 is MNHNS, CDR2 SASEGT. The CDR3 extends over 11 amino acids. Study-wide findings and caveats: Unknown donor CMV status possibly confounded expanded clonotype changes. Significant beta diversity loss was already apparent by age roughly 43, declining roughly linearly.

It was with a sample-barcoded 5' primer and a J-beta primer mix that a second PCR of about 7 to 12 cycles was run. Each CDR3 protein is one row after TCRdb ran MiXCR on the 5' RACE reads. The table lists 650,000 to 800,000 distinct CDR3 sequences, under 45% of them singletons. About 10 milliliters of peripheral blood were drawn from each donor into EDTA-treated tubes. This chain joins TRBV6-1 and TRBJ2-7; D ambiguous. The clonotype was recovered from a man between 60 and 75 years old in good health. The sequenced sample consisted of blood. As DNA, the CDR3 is TGTGCCAGCAGTGAAGAGTCACCGCAGTACTTC. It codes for CASSEESPQYF.